This record looks at one T cell receptor beta chain sequence and its context. Its antigen is currently not known. No base quality values were provided; no much bigger clone lies one nucleotide off. Trimming takes 1 base off V and 3 bases off J; junction bases not matched to a gene: 13. The CDR3 spans 17 residues, from the cysteine through the phenylalanine. Of the read, only the CDR3 DNA is kept; its 51 bases are in frame from base 1. CDR1 and CDR2, looked up from the germline V gene, are SQVTM and ANQGSEA. This specimen belongs to a study of technical replicates of blood from a handful of donors (dated 2017 in TCRdb). The library was prepared using the immunoSEQ multiplex PCR assay. The clones in this table, taken by TCRdb from immuneACCESS, are in-frame only. Not every clone is retained; where verified, under half of the shortfall comes from an unresolved V gene, and the cause of the rest is unknown. The sample profile shows over 90,000 clones; 95% of them were found once. More than 0.2% of the sample lies in the top ten.

What was sequenced was T cells isolated from PBMCs. The rearrangement combines TRBV29-1 with TRBJ2-5; 8 junctional bases match TRBD1. The receptor was derived from a human donor in good health. The bases read TGCAGCGTTGAAGTTGCGCAGGGGGCTCCACAAGAAGAGACCCAGTACTTC. This translates into CSVEVAQGAPQEETQYF.